The rows below give T cell receptor beta chains drawn from one sample of a study of cytomegalovirus exposure and HLA in healthy donors. This table comes from immunoSEQ multiplex PCR, and its TCRdb copy is limited to in-frame clones, with some not included. The table has 50,000 to 65,000 clones, 95% seen once; the top ten hold around 7%. The sequenced sample was PBMCs. The receptors derive from a woman aged 18-29 years in good health and CMV-seropositive. Both conserved end residues are part of each CDR3. The D gene is left open where the match is weak. Only some rows state a clone size, as once, few, many or a class for expanded clones.

TRBD2	TRBV7-3	-	TRBJ2-2	CASSLSGREDTGELFF	TGTGCCAGCAGCTTATCGGGGAGGGAGGACACCGGGGAGCTGTTTTTT
-	TRBV18	-	TRBJ1-2	CASSPGGNYGYTF	TGTGCCAGCTCACCCGGGGGTAACTATGGCTACACCTTC
TRBD1	TRBV5-1	-	TRBJ2-5	CASSLSPPGQGGLQTQYF	TGCGCCAGCAGCTTGTCCCCCCCGGGACAGGGAGGTTTACAGACCCAGTACTTC
-	TRBV9	-	TRBJ2-2	CASSVGPGRGLAGELFF	TGTGCCAGCAGCGTCGGTCCGGGCAGGGGTCTCGCCGGGGAGCTGTTTTTT
-	TRBV28	once	TRBJ2-7	CASIAFGGSYEQYF	TGTGCCAGCATCGCATTCGGGGGCTCCTACGAGCAGTACTTC
-	TRBV15	-	TRBJ2-1	CATSRTTGAYNEQFF	TGTGCCACCAGCAGGACTACGGGGGCCTACAATGAGCAGTTCTTC
-	TRBV28	-	TRBJ2-1	CASNLQGRPYNEQFF	TGTGCCAGCAATTTACAGGGCCGTCCCTACAATGAGCAGTTCTTC
-	TRBV28	once	TRBJ2-1	CASSLGVSGAFEQFF	TGTGCCAGCAGTTTAGGGGTCTCGGGAGCCTTTGAGCAGTTCTTC
-	TRBV2	-	TRBJ1-4	CARPLQGQYNEKLFF	TGTGCCAGACCGCTCCAAGGACAGTATAATGAAAAACTGTTTTTT
-	TRBV6-5	-	TRBJ2-2	CASSYGTLTNTGELFF	TGTGCCAGCAGTTACGGGACATTAACGAACACCGGGGAGCTGTTTTTT
TRBD1	TRBV2	-	TRBJ1-2	CASSGFDRGYGYTF	TGTGCCAGCAGTGGCTTCGACAGGGGATATGGCTACACCTTC
-	TRBV7-9	-	TRBJ1-2	CASSHSPGSNYGYTF	TGTGCCAGCAGCCATTCCCCGGGATCTAACTATGGCTACACCTTC
TRBD1	TRBV2	-	TRBJ2-1	CASNPGGEQFF	TGTGCCAGCAACCCAGGGGGTGAGCAGTTCTTC
TRBD1	TRBV5-1	-	TRBJ1-2	CASSLEGTGGSYGYTF	TGCGCCAGCAGTCTAGAAGGGACAGGGGGCAGCTATGGCTACACCTTC
-	TRBV30	-	TRBJ2-5	CAWSEKGHSETQYF	TGTGCCTGGAGTGAGAAGGGACACTCAGAGACCCAGTACTTC